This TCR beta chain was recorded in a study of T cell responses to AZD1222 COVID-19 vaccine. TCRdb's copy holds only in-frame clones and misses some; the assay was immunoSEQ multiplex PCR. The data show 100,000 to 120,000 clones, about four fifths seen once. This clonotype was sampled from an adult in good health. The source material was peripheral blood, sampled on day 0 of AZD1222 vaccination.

Written as DNA, the CDR3 is TGTGCCAGCAGCTTAAAGACAGGGTCGACTGAAGCTTTCTTT. Encoded protein: CASSLKTGSTEAFF. The V and J genes are TRBV7-3 and TRBJ1-1; 7 bases agree with TRBD1. CDR1 and CDR2 (germline): SGHTA, FQGTGA. Trimming took 1 base from V and 5 from J; bases not matched to a gene: 4. The CDR3 contains 14 residues.